This T cell receptor beta chain was documented in a study of cytomegalovirus exposure and HLA in healthy donors (dated by TCRdb to the late 2010s). The study in broad terms: According to an earlier analysis of several hundred of the donors, about 190 million T cells yielded roughly 110 million unique TCR beta sequences and about 300 Gb of sequence data. Approximately 300 gigabases of sequencing data and around 80 million unique TCR sequences made up an early release that covered several hundred HLA-typed donors. Of the roughly 430 genotyped donors, roughly 85% fell in the genetic ancestry cluster associated with self-reported Caucasian donors. The study was designed to test whether signatures of past pathogen exposure could be identified by cataloging public T cell receptors. The study profiled the T cell repertoires of hundreds of subjects by immunosequencing and related them to cytomegalovirus serostatus. In addition to the first cohort of 650 to 800 subjects, a separate validation cohort of approximately 130 different subjects was used. High-throughput TCR immunosequencing, statistical association of individual TCRs with disease status, and machine learning were combined to predict cytomegalovirus infection status. In a later analysis, previously published TCR beta repertoires from more than 500 donors were re-analyzed and high-resolution HLA genotyping was added so that TCR occurrence patterns could be studied. Rather than using new phenotypic data, the later analysis identified candidate immune exposures from TCR beta sequences and from how often those sequences occurred across donors. An earlier analysis of 587 of the donors used high-throughput TCR beta sequencing to judge whether each TCR beta V gene segment behaved as functional or pseudogenic. Alongside the repertoire data, information on donor age, sex, ethnicity and CMV serostatus was compiled. A later genetic analysis took genome-wide SNP genotypes for about three fifths of the 666 donors and used that subset as a discovery cohort. Every discovery cohort repertoire had been produced on one sequencing platform. HLA typing included class I and class II loci at four-digit resolution. The number of typed donors differed by locus: roughly 620-630 for A, B, C, DRB1 and DQB1; 500 to 550 for DQA1; 600 to 610 for DPA1; and 400 to 480 for DPB1. Roughly 5 DR-DQ haplotypes were handled as single units for association and clustering because linkage in the cohort was strong. Among over 350 genotyped donors of the cohort, an average of approximately 250,000 unique TCR beta nucleotide sequences were sequenced per donor, approximately 20% of them non-productive. Results the study describes overall, beyond this receptor: The cohort was sequenced for TCR beta chains only, and without alpha or paired-chain data the features that could be detected were limited. Compared with equally common non-associated chains, HLA-associated TCR beta chains in a later analysis were more clonally expanded and had lower generation probabilities. Because HLA typing was missing for some donors at each locus, association tests included only the typed subset. Assigning TCR associations to individual alleles was difficult when HLA alleles, especially DR and DQ, strongly co-occurred. Several of the top co-occurrence clusters appeared to be linked to parvovirus B19, influenza, CMV and Epstein-Barr virus, according to a later analysis. Immune exposure information for the cohort was limited to CMV serostatus. The study listed 150 to 200 TCR beta chains as associated with cytomegalovirus. The authors suggested that the approach could potentially be generalized to other disease states and immunological phenotypes. At a false discovery rate of 0.05, a later analysis linked approximately 18,000 TCR beta sequences to specific HLA alleles. While some public TCRs were present in many individuals, most TCR sequences turned up only very rarely across donors. A further reported finding was that TCR beta sequences accurately predicted the HLA-A and HLA-B alleles for most subjects in the first cohort. Correlated functional status among segregating V segments might reflect linkage disequilibrium, but an unknown experimental factor could not be ruled out. The earlier analysis of about 600 of the donors excluded 15 to 20 rarely observed V segments, including chromosome 9 orphons, because counts were too low. In a later analysis, TCR association rates were found to vary across HLA loci, with the most associated TCRs seen for DRB1 alleles and the fewest for HLA-C alleles. Roughly uniform sequencing depth across donors was assumed in presence/absence analyses, although this assumption may not hold. In a later genetic analysis, fewer N-insertions in productive TCRs were reported among donors in an Asian-associated ancestry cluster than the roughly 710-donor mean. Most CMV-associated TCR beta chains appeared to be HLA-restricted in a later analysis, and the HLA associations seemed to be driven largely by CMV exposure. Some IMGT-functional V segments, including TRBV6-2 and TRBV6-3, could not be told apart with the 87-base-pair reads, so those segments were excluded. An earlier analysis of several hundred of the donors showed that most TCR beta V segments appeared in productive rearrangements either about 87% or about 30% of the time, which broadly matched IMGT annotations. A cluster of highly shared sequence variants was judged likely to represent a technical artifact of the sequencing pipeline. In both the original and validation cohorts, the classifier was reported to diagnose cytomegalovirus status with high specificity and sensitivity. In vitro tests confirmed that a few of the cytomegalovirus-associated TCR beta chains recognize cytomegalovirus antigens. In a later genetic analysis, a missense DCLRE1C variant was associated with V-gene and J-gene trimming of TCR beta chains, and the association was replicated in an independent cohort.

The library was prepared using the immunoSEQ multiplex PCR assay. The multiplex PCR relied on a mix of 60 forward primers for TCR Vbeta segments and 13 reverse primers for TCR Jbeta segments. A multiplex PCR assay on genomic DNA amplified the CDR3 region of rearranged TCR beta genes. On the Illumina HiSeq System, the amplified TCR beta libraries were sequenced as 87-base-pair reads. Per the original workflow: A later analysis tallied roughly 80 million unique TCR beta chains across the 666 repertoires, and around 9.9 million of those chains were shared by two or more donors. Raw reads were error-corrected and collapsed into unique sequences by a nearest-neighbor algorithm in which closely related sequences were merged to remove PCR and sequencing errors. V, D and J gene segments were assigned by aligning CDR3 sequences to IMGT reference sequences. For a sequence to be retained, at least a six-nucleotide match to both a V gene segment and a J gene segment was required. A rearrangement counted as productive if the CDR3 had no stop codons and remained in frame with V and J, and every other rearrangement counted as non-productive. Following IMGT convention, CDR3 was defined as the stretch from the second conserved V-encoded cysteine to the conserved J-encoded phenylalanine. The earlier analysis of 587 of the donors excluded sequences that lacked an unambiguous match to a single V gene segment. In an earlier analysis of a few hundred of the donors, V segments were called functional above 56.7% productive rearrangements and were called segregating when the between-donor standard deviation exceeded 5%. A statistical classification framework was built to diagnose cytomegalovirus status from the catalog of TCR beta chain sequences. A later analysis assigned V and J genes by comparing TCR nucleotide sequences with IMGT/GENE-DB human TR gene sequences. A later analysis assigned CDR3 sequences and most-parsimonious VDJ recombination scenarios with the TCRdist pipeline. A later analysis defined each TCR beta chain by its CDR3 amino acid sequence plus V-gene family, and excluded reads lacking a unique V-gene family. A later analysis removed several hundred highly shared, low-generation-probability nucleotide sequences to deal with suspected cross-contamination and a sequencing artifact. For each public chain, a later analysis derived a clonal expansion index from normalized ranks of inferred template counts within each repertoire. In a later analysis, generation probabilities were computed with a VDJ recombination model fitted to out-of-frame rearrangements, and the resulting probabilities were checked against IGoR. In a later analysis, TCR-TCR, TCR-HLA and TCR-CMV co-occurrence was scored with hypergeometric tests, and a repertoire-size bias correction was applied to TCR pairs. In a later analysis, false discovery rates were estimated by permuting HLA or CMV assignments 20 times. In a later analysis, co-occurring TCRs were grouped with DBSCAN, and TCRdist sequence similarity was added when clustering was performed within HLA-allele-positive subsets. For co-occurrence clustering, repertoires with fewer than 30,000 or more than 120,000 public chains were excluded, along with about five repertoires with anomalous nucleotide sharing. Drawn from immuneACCESS, this table holds only the in-frame rearrangements with V and J called that TCRdb kept. Clones are partly lost; checked studies trace under half to an unresolved V gene and leave the rest unexplained. V, J and clone size derive from that table, while D and trimming were established from the DNA sequence. For this sample there are about 180,000 clones; around three quarters appear just once. The top ten hold under 7.5% of the sample.

The cohort was made up of 666 healthy bone marrow donors. At the time of sampling, every cohort member was nominally healthy, though immune exposures that went unrecorded were likely present. The donor tested CMV seronegative, placing the donor among the 352 seronegative members of the cohort. Each donor provided a peripheral blood sample, and peripheral blood mononuclear cells were used for TCR beta sequencing. The Qiagen DNeasy Blood Extraction Kit was used to extract genomic DNA from the blood cell samples. V lost 3 bases and J lost 3 bases, and the count of bases not matched to a germline gene is 3. The CDR3 covers 14 residues, taking in both the cysteine and the phenylalanine. The kept DNA is CDR3 alone, 42 bases in frame from the first base. Via the germline V gene (reference sequence), CDR1 is GTSNPN and CDR2 SVGIG. This clone was picked up one time. Its antigen remains unidentified. The sample holds no much larger clone one base away, and base qualities are not on file.

The sequenced material came from PBMCs. The receptor was isolated from a man in his forties in good health and CMV-seronegative. The V gene is TRBV30 and the J gene is TRBJ2-2; the central 8 bases match TRBD1. The CDR3 here reads CAWSRGRDTGELFF. The nucleotides are TGTGCCTGGAGCAGGGGGCGGGACACCGGGGAGCTGTTTTTT.